Below are 7 T cell receptor beta chains sequenced from a single sample in a study of technical replicates of blood from a few donors (dated 2017 in TCRdb). Library prep was done by the immunoSEQ multiplex PCR assay. Here the immuneACCESS table is served through TCRdb, limited to in-frame sequences with V and J called. Missing clones are a known gap in these copies; in checked studies unresolved V genes cover under half, and the rest lacks a known reason. The sample data list under 85,000 clones, and approximately 96% of these were observed just once. The leading ten clones occupy about 0.3% of the sample. Sequencing was carried out using T cells isolated from PBMCs. The origin of the receptors is a human donor in good health.

The genes are TRBV10-3 and TRBJ1-3; D is possibly TRBD1 (5 bases). Trimming cost V 3 bases and J 0 bases, with 18 bases left between them. Germline CDR1 reads ENHRY; CDR2 reads SYGVKD. This CDR3 comprises 18 residues. This chain's CDR3 is CAISDPKAGVGSGNTIYF. The CDR3 bases are TGTGCCATCAGTGACCCCAAAGCGGGGGTTGGCTCTGGAAACACCATATATTTT.

The V gene is TRBV27, the J gene TRBJ2-1; D not resolved. Trimming removed 6 bases from V and 1 base from J, with 10 bases in between. Germline values: CDR1 MNHEY, CDR2 SMNVEV (reference sequence). The CDR3 loop spans 14 amino acids. In DNA, the CDR3 is TGTGCCAGCAGAGTCGGCGGTTCCTACAATGAGCAGTTCTTC. This codes for CASRVGGSYNEQFF.

This chain uses TRBV10-3 with TRBJ1-2; a weak D match, TRBD1 (5 bases). Trimming cost V 2 bases and J 6 bases, with 10 bases left between them. The CDR3 runs 13 residues. From germline, CDR1 is ENHRY and CDR2 SYGVKD. CDR3 sequence reads: CAISEQGKDGYTF. CDR3 nucleotides: TGTGCCATCAGTGAGCAGGGAAAGGATGGCTACACCTTC.

This clone was observed once. The V gene is TRBV19, the J gene TRBJ2-1, with D hard to call. The CDR3 length is 12 residues. Germline CDR1 and CDR2: LNHDA and SQIVND (reference sequence). V lost 2 bases, J lost 7 bases, and 6 bases lay in between. The CDR3 coding sequence is TGTGCCAGTAGTATATTGAGGAATGAGCAGTTCTTC. It specifies CASSILRNEQFF.

The chain employs TRBV6-5 and TRBJ2-5; the D gene is possibly TRBD1 (5 bases). Deletions cut 2 bases from V and 6 bases from J, with 16 bases between. The CDR3 sequence is 15 residues long. The germline V gene encodes CDR1 MNHEY and CDR2 SVGAGI. The CDR3 is CASSYAQGRYKTQYF. CDR3 sequence (DNA): TGTGCCAGCAGTTACGCGCAGGGAAGGTATAAGACCCAGTACTTC.

V and J are TRBV27 and TRBJ1-2; D is ambiguous. Per germline, CDR1 MNHEY and CDR2 SMNVEV (reference sequence). There are 14 residues in the CDR3. V lost 0 bases and J 1 base, leaving 6 bases between the germline ends. CDR3: CASSLSHSNYGYTF. The CDR3 nucleotides are TGTGCCAGCAGTTTATCCCACAGTAACTATGGCTACACCTTC.

CDR3 residues: CASSEGTQGRREQYF. The DNA for the CDR3 is TGTGCCAGCAGTGAAGGAACACAGGGAAGGCGCGAGCAGTACTTC. The chain has TRBV2 and TRBJ2-7, with a possible D match to TRBD1 (6 bases). Between the trimmed V and J ends, which lost 1 base and 6 bases, there was a span of 16 bases. Germline CDR1 and CDR2: SNHLY and FYNNEI. The CDR3 loop spans 15 amino acids.